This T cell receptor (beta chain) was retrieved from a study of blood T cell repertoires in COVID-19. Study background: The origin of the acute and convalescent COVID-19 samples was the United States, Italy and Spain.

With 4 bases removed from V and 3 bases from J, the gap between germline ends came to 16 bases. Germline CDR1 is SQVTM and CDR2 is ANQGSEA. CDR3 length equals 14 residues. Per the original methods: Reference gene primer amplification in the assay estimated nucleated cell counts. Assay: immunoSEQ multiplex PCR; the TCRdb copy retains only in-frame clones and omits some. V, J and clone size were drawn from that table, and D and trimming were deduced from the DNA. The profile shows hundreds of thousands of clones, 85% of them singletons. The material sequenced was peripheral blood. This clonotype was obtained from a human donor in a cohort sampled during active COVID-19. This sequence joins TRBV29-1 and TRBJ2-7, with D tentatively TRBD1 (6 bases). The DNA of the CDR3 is TGCAGCGTTGTCCGTATAGGGGGACGCTACGAGCAGTACTTC. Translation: CSVVRIGGRYEQYF.